This T cell receptor beta chain was profiled in a study of blood T cells in healthy people across ages. Whole-study results and caveats: Strong correlation existed between TCR beta diversity and naive T cell percentage.

The second PCR ran roughly 6 to 11 cycles with a sample-barcoded 5' primer and J-beta primers. TCRdb analysed the 5' RACE reads with MiXCR anew, one entry per CDR3 protein. The sample lists 650,000 to 950,000 distinct CDR3 sequences; around two fifths were seen once. Samples had at least 7 million PBMCs isolated from them. Looked up from germline, CDR1 is DFQATT and CDR2 is SNEGSKA (reference sequence). V was clipped by 3 bases and J by 2 bases; unmatched bases: 4. This CDR3 spans 14 amino acids. Points on this clonotype: Its antigen is still unknown.

Sequencing input: blood. The chain joins TRBV20-1 to TRBJ2-1; 7 bases are shared with TRBD2. The source of this sequence is a man in his 60s in good health. CDR3 sequence reads: CSARAGDAYNEQFF. The CDR3 DNA reads as TGCAGTGCTAGGGCGGGGGACGCCTACAATGAGCAGTTCTTC.